The 22 T cell receptor beta chains below come from one sample, sequenced in a study of blood T cell repertoires in COVID-19. Repertoires were generated with immunoSEQ multiplex PCR, while TCRdb's copy carries only in-frame clones and drops some. The sample holds 200,000 to 250,000 clones, 65% to 90% seen once. Input material: peripheral blood. Receptor source: a man aged 45 to 65 with acute or convalescent COVID-19.

This clone occurred a few times. The chain joins TRBV5-1 to TRBJ1-2; TRBD1 matches at 9 bases. Germline CDR1 SGHRS, CDR2 YFSETQ. The CDR3 runs 14 residues. V lost 0 bases, J lost 3 bases, and 0 bases stayed unmatched. The CDR3 region has the DNA TGCGCCAGCAGCTTGGGGGACAGGGACTATGGCTACACCTTC. Translating it yields CASSLGDRDYGYTF.

The V call is TRBV7-2, the J call TRBJ2-7, with TRBD2 matching over 8 bases. Germline V gene lookup returns CDR1 SGHTA and CDR2 FQGNSA. With V trimmed by 3 bases and J by 7 bases, 11 bases remained unmatched. The CDR3 has 15 amino acids. The CDR3 bases are TGTGCCAGCAGCTTCGGGGGACTCGCGGGGGGAGAGCAGTACTTC. It is translated as CASSFGGLAGGEQYF.

This clone was seen once. The V gene is TRBV18, the J gene TRBJ1-3, with D possibly being TRBD1 (5 bases). The V end was cut by 5 bases, the J end by 0 bases, with 11 bases between. Per germline, CDR1 KGHSH and CDR2 LQKENI. This CDR3 region has 15 residues. In nucleotides, the CDR3 is TGTGCCAGCTCATCTCTTCAGGGCTCTGGAAACACCATATATTTT. Its protein product is CASSSLQGSGNTIYF.

The chain carries TRBV7-9 and TRBJ1-2, with D possibly matching TRBD1 (5 bases). CDR3 size: 13 residues. Germline CDR1 and CDR2: SEHNR and FQNEAQ (reference sequence). Trimming left V 1 base short and J 5 bases short, with 8 bases between. CDR3 residues: CASSLGQLYGYTF. The CDR3, as DNA: TGTGCCAGCAGCTTAGGACAGCTATATGGCTACACCTTC.

This clone was counted a single time. The chain recombines TRBV9 with TRBJ2-2; tentative D call: TRBD2 (5 bases). CDR3 length: 14 residues. Trimming left V 0 bases short and J 7 bases short, with 10 bases between. The germline gives CDR1 SGDLS, CDR2 YYNGEE. CDR3 nucleotide sequence: TGTGCCAGCAGCGTAGGAGCGGTGGGCGGGGAGCTGTTTTTT. Residues: CASSVGAVGGELFF.

A remark on this clone: This sample also contains other DNA sequences that code for the same CDR3. The V gene is TRBV6-5, the J gene TRBJ1-5, with D perhaps TRBD1 (6 bases). Germline V gives CDR1 MNHEY, CDR2 SVGAGI. The CDR3 covers 14 residues. Trimming left V 2 bases short and J 4 bases short, with 9 bases between. CDR3 sequence: CASSYAQGNQPQHF. The CDR3 DNA is TGTGCCAGCAGTTACGCACAGGGTAATCAGCCCCAGCATTTT.

In this sample, this clone turned up a few times. The V call is TRBV7-9, the J call TRBJ1-2, with 7 bases aligning to TRBD1. The CDR3 has 12 residues. Per the germline V gene, CDR1 is SEHNR and CDR2 is FQNEAQ (reference sequence). V shed 4 bases, J shed 6 bases, and the junction held 2 bases outside the gene matches. The DNA for the CDR3 is TGTGCCAGCAGCTCTGGACAGGATGGCTACACCTTC. Protein: CASSSGQDGYTF.

V usage is TRBV27 and J usage is TRBJ2-1; 8 bases match TRBD2. Germline assignment: CDR1 MNHEY and CDR2 SMNVEV (reference sequence). This CDR3 is built from 16 residues. J gave up 8 bases and V 5 bases, and 14 bases lay outside the gene matches. The CDR3 DNA sequence: TGTGCCAGCAGTCAACACCGGACTAGCCGGGCCTATGAGCAGTTCTTC. Encoded protein: CASSQHRTSRAYEQFF.

This clone was seen a handful of times. This chain connects TRBV6-2 or TRBV6-3 to TRBJ2-3, with D tentatively TRBD1 (5 bases). Deletions cut 2 bases from V and 9 bases from J, with 12 bases between. Germline V gene sequence: CDR1 MNHEY, CDR2 SVGEGT. The CDR3 has 13 amino acids. The CDR3 DNA is TGTGCCAGCAGTTACCCGATCCCAGGGACGCAGTATTTT. It translates to CASSYPIPGTQYF.

The V call is TRBV7-8, the J call TRBJ1-2; tentatively, D is TRBD1 (5 bases). The V gene lost 2 bases and the J gene lost 2 bases, with 12 bases spanning the gap. Germline V gene lookup returns CDR1 SGHVS and CDR2 FQNEAQ. The CDR3 is made up of 15 amino acids. The CDR3 DNA is TGTGCCAGCAGCTTAACGGGGGGGAGGAACTATGGCTACACCTTC. Protein sequence: CASSLTGGRNYGYTF.

The chain carries TRBV7-6 and TRBJ2-2; D might be TRBD1 (5 bases). The length of the CDR3 is 15 residues. The V gene's germline CDR1 is SGHVS and CDR2 FNYEAQ. V gave up 1 base and J gave up 0 bases, with 6 bases separating them. The CDR3 reads CASSLEGSNTGELFF. The CDR3 DNA follows: TGTGCCAGCAGCTTAGAGGGGTCGAACACCGGGGAGCTGTTTTTT.

The CDR3 here is CASSEAGQVNYGYTF. The CDR3 nucleotides are TGTGCCAGCAGTGAAGCGGGACAGGTCAACTATGGCTACACCTTC. The rearrangement uses TRBV6-1 and TRBJ1-2, with 8 positions matching TRBD1. The V gene end was trimmed by 0 bases and the J gene end by 2 bases; junction bases not matched to a gene: 2. This CDR3 has 15 amino acids. CDR1 and CDR2 (germline): MNHNS, SASEGT.

The chain links TRBV18 to TRBJ1-5, with unresolved D. Looked up from germline, CDR1 is KGHSH and CDR2 is LQKENI. V lost 3 bases, J lost 2 bases, and 8 bases lay in between. The CDR3 sequence is 14 residues long. CDR3 nucleotide sequence: TGTGCCAGCTCACCCGCCCAGGGCAATCAGCCCCAGCATTTT. It encodes CASSPAQGNQPQHF.

The V gene is TRBV11-2, the J gene TRBJ2-7, with TRBD1 matching over 8 bases. The CDR3 runs 16 residues. Looked up from germline, CDR1 is SGHAT and CDR2 is FQNNGV. Trimming took 6 bases from V and 1 from J; bases not matched to a gene: 11. This chain's CDR3 is CASRHGTGLGSYEQYF. The CDR3 DNA reads TGTGCCAGCAGGCATGGGACAGGTCTAGGGTCCTACGAGCAGTACTTC. The full variable domain, rest sourced from reference TRBV11-2 and TRBJ2-7, is EAGVAQSPRYKIIEKRQSVAFWCNPISGHATLYWYQQILGQGPKLLIQFQNNGVVDDSQLPKDRFSAERLKGVDSTLKIQPAKLEDSAVYLCASRHGTGLGSYEQYFGPGTRLTVT.

The V call is TRBV19, the J call TRBJ1-1, with TRBD1 as a possible D gene (6 bases). In germline, CDR1 is LNHDA, CDR2 SQIVND (reference sequence). V lost 9 bases, J lost 0 bases, and 11 bases lay in between. The CDR3 is 13 residues long. The CDR3 nucleotides are TGTGCCAGCGGGGGGGCCTTGAACACTGAAGCTTTCTTT. Translating gives CASGGALNTEAFF. Supplemented by reference TRBV19 and TRBJ1-1, the full variable domain reads DGGITQSPKYLFRKEGQNVTLSCEQNLNHDAMYWYRQDPGQGLRLIYYSQIVNDFQKGDIAEGYSVSREKKESFPLTVTSAQKNPTAFYLCASGGALNTEAFFGQGTRLTVV.

The gene calls are TRBV6-6 and TRBJ2-3; the match to TRBD2 covers 8 bases. Germline V lookup: CDR1 MNHNY, CDR2 SVGAGI (reference sequence). The CDR3 is 12 amino acids. Trimming at V came to 0 bases and at J to 11 bases, leaving 1 base not matched to a gene. CDR3 region: CASSYSSGGQYF. The CDR3 DNA sequence: TGTGCCAGCAGTTACTCAAGCGGGGGGCAGTATTTT.

The chain couples TRBV5-1 to TRBJ1-1, with 8 bases fitting TRBD1. The CDR3 loop spans 15 amino acids. Germline CDR1 and CDR2: SGHRS and YFSETQ. Germline trimming cut 2 bases from V and 2 bases from J; bases unmatched to any gene: 5. Written as DNA, the CDR3 is TGCGCCAGCAGCTTCACAGGACAGGGAAACACTGAAGCTTTCTTT. This gives the protein CASSFTGQGNTEAFF.

This chain connects TRBV18 to TRBJ2-3; D is possibly TRBD1 (6 bases). The V and J ends lost 5 bases and 5 bases respectively, with 23 bases between them. Germline lookup yields CDR1 KGHSH and CDR2 LQKENI. The CDR3 is 17 residues long. CDR3 DNA sequence: TGTGCCAGCTCAACCCCTCCCCCGGGACAAATAGGAGATACGCAGTATTTT. The encoded protein is CASSTPPPGQIGDTQYF.

The V and J genes are TRBV6-6 and TRBJ1-1; the match to TRBD1 covers 7 bases. Germline loops: CDR1 MNHNY, CDR2 SVGAGI (reference sequence). The CDR3 has 15 residues. Trimming cost V 5 bases and J 3 bases; bases outside gene matches: 9. CDR3 residues: CASSRTGRTDTEAFF. CDR3 DNA: TGTGCCAGCAGTAGGACAGGCCGAACCGACACTGAAGCTTTCTTT.

This clone was counted between two and nine times. The rearrangement links TRBV3-1 (or the pseudogene TRBV3-2) to TRBJ1-2; no clear D. This CDR3 comprises 12 residues. V shed 0 bases and J shed 4 bases, with 3 bases lying between them. Germline V gene data show CDR1 as LGHDT and CDR2 as YNNKEL (reference sequence). CDR3: CASSQDRYGYTF. The DNA of the CDR3 is TGTGCCAGCAGCCAAGATCGCTATGGCTACACCTTC.

The genes are TRBV5-6 and TRBJ1-6; 8 bases align to TRBD1. Germline loops: CDR1 SGHDT, CDR2 YYEEEE. CDR3 size: 15 residues. With V trimmed by 0 bases and J by 10 bases, 6 bases remained unmatched. CDR3 region: CASSLVGQGHSPLHF. CDR3 DNA: TGTGCCAGCAGCTTGGTCGGACAGGGTCACTCACCCCTCCACTTT.

This rearrangement joins TRBV18 to TRBJ1-3; D not resolved. Germline loops: CDR1 KGHSH, CDR2 LQKENI. Trimming removed 2 bases at V and 0 bases at J, with 29 bases between. This CDR3 region has 22 residues. This CDR3 reads CASSPGLGSRRGVPDSGNTIYF. The CDR3 nucleotides read TGTGCCAGCTCACCAGGACTCGGGAGTCGGCGCGGGGTCCCCGACTCTGGAAACACCATATATTTT.